This T cell receptor beta chain is drawn from a study of post-analysis software for immune sequencing data. On the study more broadly: Several disease courses (relapsing-remitting, secondary progressive and progressive-relapsing) of multiple sclerosis were included.

Unique molecular identifiers were built into the TCR beta cDNA libraries. TCRdb analysed the PCR reads with MiXCR anew, one entry per CDR3 protein. The table has roughly 870,000 distinct CDR3 sequences, 53% seen once. Concerning this clonotype itself: Its target is not known.

Broader study findings: There were a few TRBV segments more frequent in patients than controls, and TRBV5-6, TRBV5-1 and TRBV20-1 were among them. For normalized Chao1 diversity, multiple sclerosis patients scored significantly lower than controls did.

The germline V and J ends were trimmed by 0 bases and 4 bases, with 13 bases remaining between them. The CDR3 contains 14 residues. The V gene's germline CDR1 is GTSNPN and CDR2 SVGIG (reference sequence). The sample comprised blood. The J gene is TRBJ2-7, the V gene TRBV30; the D is unclear. The TCR was taken from a girl aged 5-17 years with multiple sclerosis. Here the CDR3 reads CAWSVIGGPYEQYF. CDR3 nucleotide sequence: TGTGCCTGGAGTGTAATAGGCGGTCCATACGAGCAGTACTTC.